The clone carrying this T cell receptor beta chain was counted a few times. Data came from immunoSEQ multiplex PCR; TCRdb stores just in-frame clones and leaves some out. The repertoire has approximately 2.3 million clones, approximately 93% of them found once; the top ten carry 0.3% to 0.4%. The data are from a study of shared clonotypes between healthy human individuals. The V and J ends lost 6 bases and 4 bases respectively, with 14 bases between them. Germline CDR1 reads SNHLY; CDR2 reads FYNNEI. CDR3 length equals 14 residues. Sequenced material: naive CD4+ T cells from PBMCs. Subset indicated: CD45RA+ positively selected. This TCR was recovered from a man between 18 and 29 years old in good health. Some clones in this sample may be carry-over from other donors' samples. V and J are TRBV2 and TRBJ2-3, with D uncertain. CDR3 loop: CASRRTPLADTQYF. The CDR3, as DNA: TGTGCCAGCAGACGCACCCCGCTAGCAGATACGCAGTATTTT.